This T cell receptor beta chain was found in a study of T cell changes during pregnancy in multiple sclerosis. Trimming took 2 bases from V and 0 from J, leaving 5 bases between them. The length of the CDR3 is 13 residues. The germline V gene has CDR1 SGHDT and CDR2 YYEEEE. The data were produced by immunoSEQ multiplex PCR, yet TCRdb's version contains in-frame clones alone and is incomplete. Here the sample spans fewer than 75,000 clones, more than 85% being singletons. The chain carries TRBV5-6 and TRBJ1-1; D call uncertain. The clonotype originates from a female donor with multiple sclerosis, enrolled in a pregnancy study. The sequencing used peripheral blood, collected in the second trimester of pregnancy. CDR3 region: CASSFPMNTEAFF. Here the CDR3 DNA reads TGTGCCAGCAGCTTCCCCATGAACACTGAAGCTTTCTTT.